This T cell receptor beta chain was sequenced for a study of lymphopenia after photon versus proton radiotherapy. Trimming cost V 4 bases and J 3 bases, with 16 bases left between them. Germline CDR1 MNHGY, CDR2 SVAAGI. This CDR3 is 16 amino acids long. Overall study results and limits: A bigger post-nadir fall in TCR diversity correlated inversely with survival time in deceased patients.

Profiling relied on immunoSEQ multiplex PCR, and the TCRdb table lists in-frame clones only, not all of them. In the table there are 77,000 or so clones, 80% to 90% of which are singletons. Comment on this clone: What it binds is not known.

This TCR was recovered from a man aged 60-69 years with pancreatic cancer. This chain connects TRBV6-9 to TRBJ1-3, with D possibly TRBD1 on 5 matching bases. Material: peripheral blood, obtained from a patient treated with proton-based radiotherapy. CDR3 amino acids: CASSSPGARSGNTIYF. CDR3 nucleotide sequence: TGTGCCAGCAGTTCTCCCGGGGCTAGAAGTGGAAACACCATATATTTT.